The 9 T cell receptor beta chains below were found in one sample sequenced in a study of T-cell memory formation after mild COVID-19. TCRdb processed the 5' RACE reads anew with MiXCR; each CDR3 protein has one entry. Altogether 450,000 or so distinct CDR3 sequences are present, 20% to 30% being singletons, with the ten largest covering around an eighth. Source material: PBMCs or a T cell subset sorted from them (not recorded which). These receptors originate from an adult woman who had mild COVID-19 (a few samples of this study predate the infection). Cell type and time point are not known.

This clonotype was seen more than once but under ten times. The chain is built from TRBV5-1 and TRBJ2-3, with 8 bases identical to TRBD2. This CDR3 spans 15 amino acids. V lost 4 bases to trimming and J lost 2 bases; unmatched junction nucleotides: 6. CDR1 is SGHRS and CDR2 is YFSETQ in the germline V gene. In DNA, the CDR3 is TGCGCCAGCAGCATTACTAGCGGATTCACAGATACGCAGTATTTT. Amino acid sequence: CASSITSGFTDTQYF.

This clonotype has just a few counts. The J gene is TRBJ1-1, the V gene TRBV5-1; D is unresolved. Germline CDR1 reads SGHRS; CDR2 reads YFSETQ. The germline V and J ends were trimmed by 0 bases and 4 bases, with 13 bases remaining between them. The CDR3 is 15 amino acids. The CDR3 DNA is TGCGCCAGCAGCTTGGCTCCGGGATCGAGCACTGAAGCTTTCTTT. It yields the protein CASSLAPGSSTEAFF.

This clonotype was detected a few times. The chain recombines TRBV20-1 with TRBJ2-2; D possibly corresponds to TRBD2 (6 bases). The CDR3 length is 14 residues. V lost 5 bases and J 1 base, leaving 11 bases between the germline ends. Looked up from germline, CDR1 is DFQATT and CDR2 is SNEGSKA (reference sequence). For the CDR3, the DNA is TGCAGTGCTCGGGGGAGGAGGAACACCGGGGAGCTGTTTTTT. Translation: CSARGRRNTGELFF.

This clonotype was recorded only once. In DNA, the CDR3 is TGTGCCAGCACCCGACTAGCGATCACCGGGGAGCTGTTTTTT. Protein product: CASTRLAITGELFF. V usage is TRBV2 and J usage is TRBJ2-2; TRBD2 matches 8 bases. V was clipped by 7 bases and J by 4 bases; unmatched bases: 5. CDR1 SNHLY and CDR2 FYNNEI come from the germline V gene. The CDR3 is 14 residues long.

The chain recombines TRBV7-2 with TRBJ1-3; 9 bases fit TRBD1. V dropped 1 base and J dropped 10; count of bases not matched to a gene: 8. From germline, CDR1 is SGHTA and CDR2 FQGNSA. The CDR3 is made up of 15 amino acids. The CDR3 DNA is TGTGCCAGCAGCTTAGTGGGACAGGGTCTCAGGACCATATATTTT. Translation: CASSLVGQGLRTIYF.

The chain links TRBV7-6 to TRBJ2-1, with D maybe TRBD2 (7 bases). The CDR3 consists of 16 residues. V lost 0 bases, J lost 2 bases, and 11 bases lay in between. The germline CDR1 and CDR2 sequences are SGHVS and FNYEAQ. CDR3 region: CASSLAWRGPYNEQFF. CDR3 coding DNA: TGTGCCAGCAGCTTAGCCTGGCGGGGGCCCTACAATGAGCAGTTCTTC.

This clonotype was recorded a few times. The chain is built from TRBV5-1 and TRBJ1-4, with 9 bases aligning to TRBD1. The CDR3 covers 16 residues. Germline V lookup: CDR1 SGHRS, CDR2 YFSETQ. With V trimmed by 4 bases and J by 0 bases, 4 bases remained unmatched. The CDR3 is CASSGQGTATNEKLFF. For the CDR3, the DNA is TGCGCCAGCAGCGGACAGGGGACTGCAACTAATGAAAAACTGTTTTTT.

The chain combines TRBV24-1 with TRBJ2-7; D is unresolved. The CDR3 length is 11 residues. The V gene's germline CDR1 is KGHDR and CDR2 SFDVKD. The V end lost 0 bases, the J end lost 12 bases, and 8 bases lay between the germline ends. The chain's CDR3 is CATSDLTYRYF. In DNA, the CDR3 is TGTGCCACCAGTGATTTGACCTACCGGTACTTC.

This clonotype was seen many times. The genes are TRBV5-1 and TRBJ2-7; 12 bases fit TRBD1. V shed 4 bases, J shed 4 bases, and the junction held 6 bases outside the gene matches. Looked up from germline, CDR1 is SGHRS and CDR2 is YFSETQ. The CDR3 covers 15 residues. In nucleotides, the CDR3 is TGCGCCAGCAGCATCGGGGGACAGGGGGCGTACGAGCAGTACTTC. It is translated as CASSIGGQGAYEQYF.